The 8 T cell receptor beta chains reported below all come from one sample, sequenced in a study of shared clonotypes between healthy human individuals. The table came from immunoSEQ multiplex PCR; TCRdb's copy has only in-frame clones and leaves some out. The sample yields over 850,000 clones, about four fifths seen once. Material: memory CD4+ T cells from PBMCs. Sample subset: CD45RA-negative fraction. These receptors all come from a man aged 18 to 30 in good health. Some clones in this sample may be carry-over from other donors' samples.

The CDR3 bases are TGTGCCAGCAGCTTGAGGGGGCTGTACAATGAGCAGTTCTTC. Translating gives CASSLRGLYNEQFF. The rearrangement links TRBV5-8 to TRBJ2-1, with TRBD1 identical over 7 bases. This CDR3 is 14 amino acids long. V trimming: 1 base; J trimming: 4 bases; junction bases outside the gene matches: 2. CDR1 SGHTS and CDR2 YDEGEE come from the germline V gene.

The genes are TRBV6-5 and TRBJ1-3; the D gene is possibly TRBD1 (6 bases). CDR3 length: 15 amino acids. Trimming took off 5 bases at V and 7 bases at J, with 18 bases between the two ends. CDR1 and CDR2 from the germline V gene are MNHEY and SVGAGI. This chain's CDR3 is CASSGGGQWANTIYF. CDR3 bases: TGTGCCAGCAGTGGGGGAGGACAGTGGGCGAACACCATATATTTT.

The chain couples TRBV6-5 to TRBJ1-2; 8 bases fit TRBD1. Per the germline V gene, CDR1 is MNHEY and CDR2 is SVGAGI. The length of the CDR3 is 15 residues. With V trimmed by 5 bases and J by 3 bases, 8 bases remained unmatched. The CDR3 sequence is CASSGTGGGDYGYTF. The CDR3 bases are TGTGCCAGCAGTGGAACAGGGGGAGGGGACTATGGCTACACCTTC.

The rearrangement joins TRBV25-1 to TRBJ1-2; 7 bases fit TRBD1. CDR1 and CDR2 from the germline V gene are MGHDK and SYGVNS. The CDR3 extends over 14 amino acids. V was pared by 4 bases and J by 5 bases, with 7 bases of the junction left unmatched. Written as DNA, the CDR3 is TGTGCCAGCAGTGCCACGACAGGGTCTTATGGCTACACCTTC. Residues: CASSATTGSYGYTF.

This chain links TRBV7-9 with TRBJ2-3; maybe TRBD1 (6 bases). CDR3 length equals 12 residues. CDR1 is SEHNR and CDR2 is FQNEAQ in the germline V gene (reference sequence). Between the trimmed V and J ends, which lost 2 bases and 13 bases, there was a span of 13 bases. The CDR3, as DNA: TGTGCCAGCAGCTTAAAACGCGAGGGGGAGTATTTT. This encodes CASSLKREGEYF.

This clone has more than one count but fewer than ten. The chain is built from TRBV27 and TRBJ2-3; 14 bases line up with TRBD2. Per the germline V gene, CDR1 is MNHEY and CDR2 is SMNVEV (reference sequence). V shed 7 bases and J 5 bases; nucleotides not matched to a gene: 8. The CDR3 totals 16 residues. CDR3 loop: CASKRLAGGGEDTQYF. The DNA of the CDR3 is TGTGCCAGCAAGAGACTAGCGGGAGGGGGCGAAGATACGCAGTATTTT.

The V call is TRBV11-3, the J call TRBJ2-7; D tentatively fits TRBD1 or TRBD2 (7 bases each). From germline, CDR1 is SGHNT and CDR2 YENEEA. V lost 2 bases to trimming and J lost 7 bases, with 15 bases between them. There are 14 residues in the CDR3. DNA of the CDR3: TGTGCCAGCAGCTTAAGGGAGGGGGCGGAGGAGCAGTACTTC. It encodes CASSLREGAEEQYF.

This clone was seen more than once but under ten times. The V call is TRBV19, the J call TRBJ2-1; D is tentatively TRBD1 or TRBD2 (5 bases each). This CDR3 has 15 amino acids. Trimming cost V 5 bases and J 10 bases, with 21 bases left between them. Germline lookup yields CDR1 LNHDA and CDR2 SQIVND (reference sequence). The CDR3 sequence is CASSPRHSRGEEQFF. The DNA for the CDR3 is TGTGCCAGTAGTCCCCGTCACAGCCGGGGCGAAGAGCAGTTCTTC.